This T cell receptor beta chain was identified during a study of T cell responses to AZD1222 COVID-19 vaccine. Germline lookup yields CDR1 MDHEN and CDR2 SYDVKM. This CDR3 comprises 11 residues. V lost 5 bases and J lost 11, with 12 bases in between. Profiling relied on immunoSEQ multiplex PCR, and the TCRdb table lists in-frame clones only, not all of them. Of 150,000 to 200,000 clones in the sample, about 91% were seen once. This TCR was recovered from an adult who received the AZD1222 COVID-19 vaccine. The J gene is TRBJ1-1, the V gene TRBV28; no definite D call. The sequenced sample was peripheral blood, obtained 28 days after the second AZD1222 dose. CDR3 sequence (DNA): TGTGCCAGCAGTACAACGGGTTGGGCTTTCTTT. It translates to CASSTTGWAFF.